What follows are 26 T cell receptor beta chains derived from one specimen sequenced in a study of blood T cell repertoires in COVID-19. The data were produced by immunoSEQ multiplex PCR, yet TCRdb's version contains in-frame clones alone and is incomplete. This sample yields about 430,000 clones, of which around 89% are seen a single time; 0.95% to 1.2% belongs to the top ten. Sequenced material: PBMCs or T cells enriched from blood (not recorded which). These TCRs come from a man aged 25 to 45 who had recovered from COVID-19.

J is TRBJ1-2 and V is TRBV13; 8 positions agree with TRBD1. V shed 0 bases and J 1 base; nucleotides not matched to a gene: 7. The CDR3 is 17 amino acids. Looked up from germline, CDR1 is PRHDT and CDR2 is FYEKMQ (reference sequence). The CDR3 spells CASSLGDRVRNNYGYTF. As DNA, the CDR3 is TGTGCCAGCAGCTTAGGGGACAGGGTTCGTAATAACTATGGCTACACCTTC.

The gene calls are TRBV6-5 and TRBJ1-6; possible D gene TRBD1, 5 bases. This CDR3 region has 14 residues. Deletions cut 6 bases from V and 5 bases from J, with 11 bases between. The V gene's germline CDR1 is MNHEY and CDR2 SVGAGI. CDR3: CASSKQENNSPLHF. The CDR3 bases are TGTGCCAGCAGCAAACAGGAAAATAATTCACCCCTCCACTTT.

This chain connects TRBV5-1 to TRBJ2-7; perhaps TRBD2 as D (5 bases). The CDR3 sequence is 12 residues long. Germline values: CDR1 SGHRS, CDR2 YFSETQ. Trimming stripped 5 bases from V and 6 bases from J, with 12 bases between. CDR3 bases: TGCGCCAGCAGACGGGGAAATGGCGAGCAGTACTTC. Its protein is CASRRGNGEQYF.

The J gene is TRBJ1-1, the V gene TRBV2; TRBD1 agrees at 8 bases. The CDR3 runs 16 residues. Germline V gene lookup returns CDR1 SNHLY and CDR2 FYNNEI. Unmatched junction bases numbered 14, after V lost 6 bases and J lost 5 bases. CDR3 in amino acids: CASRDRAERWGTEAFF. The CDR3 bases are TGTGCCAGCAGGGACAGGGCCGAACGATGGGGGACTGAAGCTTTCTTT.

CDR3 loop: CASSQSFLRTGATGELFF. The CDR3 coding sequence is TGCGCCAGCAGCCAATCCTTCCTCCGGACAGGGGCCACCGGGGAGCTGTTTTTT. The rearrangement joins TRBV4-1 to TRBJ2-2; 9 bases are shared with TRBD1. Germline V lookup: CDR1 MGHRA, CDR2 YSYEKL. The CDR3 consists of 18 residues. Trimming removed 2 bases from V and 4 bases from J; junction bases left unmatched: 11.

The V gene is TRBV11-2, the J gene TRBJ2-1; D unclear. CDR1 SGHAT and CDR2 FQNNGV come from the germline V gene. The CDR3 loop spans 15 amino acids. The V and J ends lost 1 base and 3 bases respectively, with 10 bases between them. This chain's CDR3 is CASSLVYVSYNEQFF. In DNA, the CDR3 is TGTGCCAGCAGCTTAGTGTATGTTAGCTACAATGAGCAGTTCTTC. Using reference TRBV11-2 and TRBJ2-1 for the parts outside the CDR3, the full variable domain is EAGVAQSPRYKIIEKRQSVAFWCNPISGHATLYWYQQILGQGPKLLIQFQNNGVVDDSQLPKDRFSAERLKGVDSTLKIQPAKLEDSAVYLCASSLVYVSYNEQFFGPGTRLTVL.

J is TRBJ2-2 and V is TRBV27; TRBD1 aligns across 7 bases. Germline V CDR1 and CDR2: MNHEY, SMNVEV (reference sequence). Trimming cost V 0 bases and J 5 bases; bases outside gene matches: 6. The CDR3 is 16 residues long. The CDR3 sequence: CASSLSMGTVTGELFF. Here the CDR3 DNA reads TGTGCCAGCAGTTTATCGATGGGGACAGTGACCGGGGAGCTGTTTTTT.

V gene TRBV12-3 or TRBV12-4 combines with J gene TRBJ1-6; D not resolved. The V and J ends lost 5 bases and 7 bases respectively, with 9 bases between them. The CDR3 consists of 13 residues. Here the CDR3 reads CASSTGSNSPLHF. Here the CDR3 DNA reads TGTGCCAGCAGTACGGGGAGCAATTCACCCCTCCACTTT.

The chain combines TRBV12-3 or TRBV12-4 with TRBJ2-1, with D hard to call. Trimming stripped 8 bases from V and 7 bases from J, with 15 bases between. The CDR3 is 13 residues long. In nucleotides, the CDR3 is TGTGCCAGCGATCTAGGCGTTGGGAATGAGCAGTTCTTC. Translated: CASDLGVGNEQFF.

This chain links TRBV29-1 with TRBJ1-2; TRBD1 might be the D (6 bases). Trimming removed 7 bases from V and 0 bases from J, with 15 bases in between. Looked up from germline, CDR1 is SQVTM and CDR2 is ANQGSEA. CDR3 length: 14 residues. The CDR3 region has the DNA TGCAGCGCTGCGCCGCGGGGGCCTAACTATGGCTACACCTTC. Its protein product is CSAAPRGPNYGYTF.

This clone is a singleton in its sample. This rearrangement joins TRBV6-1 to TRBJ2-5, with 9 bases aligning to TRBD2. There are 16 residues in the CDR3. Germline assignment: CDR1 MNHNS and CDR2 SASEGT. The V and J ends lost 2 bases and 1 base, in that order; junction bases with no gene match: 5. CDR3 DNA: TGTGCCAGCAGTGAAAGCCCACTAGCGGGCCAAGAGACCCAGTACTTC. Its translation is CASSESPLAGQETQYF.

The chain employs TRBV12-3 or TRBV12-4 and TRBJ2-2; D unresolved. CDR3 length equals 11 residues. V was shortened by 9 bases and J by 8 bases, with 10 bases between the two germline ends. This chain's CDR3 is CASLRAGELFF. As DNA, the CDR3 is TGTGCCAGTTTAAGAGCGGGGGAGCTGTTTTTT.

The chain combines TRBV5-1 with TRBJ2-2; no reliable D call. The CDR3 runs 13 residues. Trimming cost V 2 bases and J 5 bases, with 7 bases left between them. Looked up from germline, CDR1 is SGHRS and CDR2 is YFSETQ. CDR3 residues: CASSFGDTGELFF. In nucleotides, the CDR3 is TGCGCCAGCAGCTTCGGTGATACCGGGGAGCTGTTTTTT.

V gene TRBV28 combines with J gene TRBJ2-3; 8 bases are a match to TRBD2. This CDR3 spans 15 amino acids. The V segment lost 5 bases and the J segment 3 bases; nucleotides outside the gene matches: 7. Germline V gene data show CDR1 as MDHEN and CDR2 as SYDVKM. The CDR3 sequence: CASSPGLVYTDTQYF. The DNA of the CDR3 is TGTGCCAGCAGTCCGGGACTAGTCTATACAGATACGCAGTATTTT.

The genes are TRBV2 and TRBJ1-2; unclear D gene. Germline CDR1 and CDR2: SNHLY and FYNNEI. This CDR3 is 14 amino acids long. Between the trimmed V and J ends, which lost 0 bases and 7 bases, there was a span of 12 bases. CDR3 sequence: CASSEAVGRRGYTF. The CDR3 nucleotides are TGTGCCAGCAGTGAAGCTGTGGGGAGGCGTGGCTACACCTTC.

The chain combines TRBV10-3 with TRBJ2-5; TRBD1 agrees at 7 bases. Germline CDR1 and CDR2: ENHRY and SYGVKD. V was clipped by 3 bases and J by 5 bases; unmatched bases: 9. There are 15 residues in the CDR3. For the CDR3, the DNA is TGTGCCATCAGTGACTACGAGGGGGCCAGGGAGACCCAGTACTTC. It encodes CAISDYEGARETQYF.

About this clone: Other DNA variants within this sample encode the same CDR3. The J gene is TRBJ1-4, the V gene TRBV5-1, with 7 nucleotides matching TRBD1. The CDR3 extends over 15 amino acids. Germline V gene sequence: CDR1 SGHRS, CDR2 YFSETQ. Germline trimming cut 3 bases from V and 1 base from J; bases unmatched to any gene: 3. The CDR3 sequence is CASSYQGGTNEKLFF. The CDR3 nucleotides are TGCGCCAGCAGCTACCAGGGGGGAACTAATGAAAAACTGTTTTTT. The full variable domain, its missing parts supplied by reference TRBV5-1 and TRBJ1-4, is KAGVTQTPRYLIKTRGQQVTLSCSPISGHRSVSWYQQTPGQGLQFLFEYFSETQRNKGNFPGRFSGRQFSNSRSEMNVSTLELGDSALYLCASSYQGGTNEKLFFGSGTQLSVL.

The chain employs TRBV7-9 and TRBJ2-5; the match to TRBD1 covers 9 bases. V shed 1 base, J shed 1 base, and the junction held 1 base outside the gene matches. The V gene's germline CDR1 is SEHNR and CDR2 FQNEAQ (reference sequence). The CDR3 has 15 amino acids. This CDR3 is CASSLGQGGQETQYF. The CDR3 DNA is TGTGCCAGCAGCTTAGGACAGGGGGGCCAAGAGACCCAGTACTTC.

The rearrangement links TRBV7-2 to TRBJ2-7; maybe TRBD2 (6 bases). CDR3 size: 15 residues. Trimming removed 1 base from V and 2 bases from J, with 12 bases in between. CDR1 is SGHTA and CDR2 is FQGNSA in the germline V gene. CDR3 in amino acids: CASSLDVTRAYEQYF. The CDR3 DNA follows: TGTGCCAGCAGCTTAGATGTGACTAGAGCCTACGAGCAGTACTTC.

The rearrangement uses TRBV9 and TRBJ1-6; maybe TRBD1 (6 bases). The germline V gene encodes CDR1 SGDLS and CDR2 YYNGEE. CDR3 length: 14 amino acids. V lost 2 bases and J lost 8, with 11 bases in between. The CDR3 DNA reads TGTGCCAGCAGCGTGGGGGGGGCTCATTCACCCCTCCACTTT. Its translation: CASSVGGAHSPLHF.

The chain carries TRBV15 and TRBJ2-2; no reliable D call. CDR3 length: 13 amino acids. V lost 6 bases and J lost 0, with 5 bases in between. CDR1 LNHNV and CDR2 YYDKDF come from the germline V gene (reference sequence). CDR3 coding DNA: TGTGCCACCAGTGGCCCGAACACCGGGGAGCTGTTTTTT. It translates to CATSGPNTGELFF.

J is TRBJ1-2 and V is TRBV27; TRBD1 agrees at 9 bases. Germline lookup yields CDR1 MNHEY and CDR2 SMNVEV (reference sequence). This CDR3 has 20 residues. J was trimmed by 0 bases and V by 2 bases; bases with no gene match: 16. CDR3 nucleotide sequence: TGTGCCAGCAGTTTAGCATGGACCGGGACAGGGACGGCGTCTAACTATGGCTACACCTTC. Encoded protein: CASSLAWTGTGTASNYGYTF.

This rearrangement joins TRBV7-2 to TRBJ1-5, with D maybe TRBD1 (5 bases). Germline CDR1 is SGHTA and CDR2 is FQGNSA. V shed 4 bases and J shed 5 bases, with 18 bases lying between them. The CDR3 has 16 residues. CDR3 residues: CASSSDRGLVDQPQHF. CDR3 nucleotides: TGTGCCAGCAGCTCAGACCGGGGGTTAGTGGATCAGCCCCAGCATTTT.

V is TRBV29-1 and J is TRBJ1-1, with D possibly being TRBD1 (5 bases). The CDR3 consists of 12 residues. The V end was cut by 5 bases, the J end by 5 bases, with 12 bases between. Germline V lookup: CDR1 SQVTM, CDR2 ANQGSEA. The chain's CDR3 is CSVTGLGTEAFF. The CDR3 nucleotides read TGCAGCGTTACAGGATTGGGGACTGAAGCTTTCTTT.

This clone occurred a few times. The CDR3 DNA is TGTGCCAGCAGCCCACAGGCGACTGAAGCTTTCTTT. Protein product: CASSPQATEAFF. The gene calls are TRBV14 and TRBJ1-1, with a tentative D call TRBD1 (5 bases). Trimming pared 4 bases from V and 5 bases from J, leaving 8 bases between. Germline CDR1 SGHDN, CDR2 FVKESK. The CDR3 has 12 residues. Combining the CDR3 with reference TRBV14 and TRBJ1-1 gives the whole variable domain EAGVTQFPSHSVIEKGQTVTLRCDPISGHDNLYWYRRVMGKEIKFLLHFVKESKQDESGMPNNRFLAERTGGTYSTLKVQPAELEDSGVYFCASSPQATEAFFGQGTRLTVV.

The gene calls are TRBV3-1 (or the pseudogene TRBV3-2) and TRBJ1-3; D perhaps matches TRBD1 (6 bases). There are 14 residues in the CDR3. Trimming took 5 bases from V and 5 from J, leaving 13 bases between them. Germline V gene data show CDR1 as LGHDT and CDR2 as YNNKEL (reference sequence). The CDR3 loop reads CASSWDKTRNTIYF. The CDR3 DNA sequence: TGTGCCAGCAGCTGGGACAAAACTCGAAACACCATATATTTT.